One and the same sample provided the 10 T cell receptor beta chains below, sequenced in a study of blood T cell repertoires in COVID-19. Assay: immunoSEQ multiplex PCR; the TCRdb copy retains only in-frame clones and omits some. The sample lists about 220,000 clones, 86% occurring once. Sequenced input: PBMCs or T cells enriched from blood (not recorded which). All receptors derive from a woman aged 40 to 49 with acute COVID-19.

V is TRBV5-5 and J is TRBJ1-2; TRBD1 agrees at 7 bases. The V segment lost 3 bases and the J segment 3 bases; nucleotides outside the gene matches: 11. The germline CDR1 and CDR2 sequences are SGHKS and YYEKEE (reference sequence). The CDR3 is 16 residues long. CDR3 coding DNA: TGTGCCAGCAGCTGGGGAACGACAGGGCGGGACTATGGCTACACCTTC. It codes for CASSWGTTGRDYGYTF. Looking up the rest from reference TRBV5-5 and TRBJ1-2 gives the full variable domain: DAGVTQSPTHLIKTRGQQVTLRCSPISGHKSVSWYQQVLGQGPQFIFQYYEKEERGRGNFPDRFSARQFPNYSSELNVNALLLGDSALYLCASSWGTTGRDYGYTFGSGTRLTVV.

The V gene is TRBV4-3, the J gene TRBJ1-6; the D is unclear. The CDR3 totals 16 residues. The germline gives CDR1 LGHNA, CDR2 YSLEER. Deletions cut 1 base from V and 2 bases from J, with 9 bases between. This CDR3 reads CASSQVFPAYNSPLHF. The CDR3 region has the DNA TGCGCCAGCAGCCAAGTTTTTCCGGCCTATAATTCACCCCTCCACTTT.

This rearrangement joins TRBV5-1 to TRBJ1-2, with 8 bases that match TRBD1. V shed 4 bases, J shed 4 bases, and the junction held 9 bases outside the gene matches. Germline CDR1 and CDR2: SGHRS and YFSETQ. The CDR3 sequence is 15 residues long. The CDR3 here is CASSPRQGRLYGYTF. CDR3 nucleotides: TGCGCCAGCAGCCCACGACAGGGGCGTCTCTATGGCTACACCTTC.

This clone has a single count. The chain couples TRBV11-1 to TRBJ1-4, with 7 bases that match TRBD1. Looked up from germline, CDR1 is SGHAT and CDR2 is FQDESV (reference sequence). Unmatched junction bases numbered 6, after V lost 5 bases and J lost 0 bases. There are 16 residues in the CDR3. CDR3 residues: CASSLNTGATNEKLFF. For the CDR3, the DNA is TGTGCCAGCAGCCTTAATACAGGGGCAACTAATGAAAAACTGTTTTTT. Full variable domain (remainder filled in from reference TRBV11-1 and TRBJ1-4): EAEVAQSPRYKITEKSQAVAFWCDPISGHATLYWYRQILGQGPELLVQFQDESVVDDSQLPKDRFSAERLKGVDSTLKIQPAELGDSAMYLCASSLNTGATNEKLFFGSGTQLSVL.

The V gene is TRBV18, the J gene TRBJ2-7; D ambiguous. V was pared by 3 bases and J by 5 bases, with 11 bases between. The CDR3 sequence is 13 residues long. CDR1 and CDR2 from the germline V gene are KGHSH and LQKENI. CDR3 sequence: CASSPRNRDEQYV. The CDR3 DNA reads TGTGCCAGCTCACCCCGAAATCGCGACGAGCAGTACGTC.

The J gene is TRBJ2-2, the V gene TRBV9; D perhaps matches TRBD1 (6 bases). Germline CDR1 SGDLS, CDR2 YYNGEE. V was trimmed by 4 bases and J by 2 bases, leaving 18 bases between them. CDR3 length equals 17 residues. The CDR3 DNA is TGTGCCAGCAGCCATCCGGGACACTCATTTAACACCGGGGAGCTGTTTTTT. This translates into CASSHPGHSFNTGELFF.

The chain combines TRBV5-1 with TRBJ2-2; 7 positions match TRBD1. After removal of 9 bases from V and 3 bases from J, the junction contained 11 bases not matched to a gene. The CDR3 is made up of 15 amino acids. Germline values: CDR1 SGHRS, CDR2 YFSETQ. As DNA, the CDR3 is TGCGCCACCAGACCCGGGACAGTATACACCGGGGAGCTGTTTTTT. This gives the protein CATRPGTVYTGELFF.

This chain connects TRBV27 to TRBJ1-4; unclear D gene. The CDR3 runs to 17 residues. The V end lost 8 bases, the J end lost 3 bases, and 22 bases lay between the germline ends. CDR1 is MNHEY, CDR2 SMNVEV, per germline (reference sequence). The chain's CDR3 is CASAPTRPGRSNEKLFF. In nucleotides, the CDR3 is TGTGCCAGCGCCCCGACCCGCCCCGGGAGGTCTAATGAAAAACTGTTTTTT.

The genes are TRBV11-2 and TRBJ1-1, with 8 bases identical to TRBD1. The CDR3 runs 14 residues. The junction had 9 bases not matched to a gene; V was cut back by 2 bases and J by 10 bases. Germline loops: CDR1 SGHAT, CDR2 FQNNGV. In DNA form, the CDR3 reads TGTGCCAGCAGCTTAAGCACAGGGGGGCAAGGAGCTTTCTTT. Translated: CASSLSTGGQGAFF. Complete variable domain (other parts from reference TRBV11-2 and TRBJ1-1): EAGVAQSPRYKIIEKRQSVAFWCNPISGHATLYWYQQILGQGPKLLIQFQNNGVVDDSQLPKDRFSAERLKGVDSTLKIQPAKLEDSAVYLCASSLSTGGQGAFFGQGTRLTVV.

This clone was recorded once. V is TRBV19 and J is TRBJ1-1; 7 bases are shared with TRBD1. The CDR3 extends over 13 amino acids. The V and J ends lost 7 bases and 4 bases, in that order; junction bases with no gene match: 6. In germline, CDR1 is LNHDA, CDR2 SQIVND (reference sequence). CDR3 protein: CASIVRGSTEAFF. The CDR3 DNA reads TGTGCCAGTATTGTCAGGGGGAGCACTGAAGCTTTCTTT.